This passage covers 31 T cell receptor beta chains from one sample sequenced in a study of Graves' ophthalmopathy and Graves' hyperthyroidism. Transcripts of RNA were the source for amplifying TCR beta CDR3 regions. Second-round multiplex PCR came after first-round RT-PCR with HTBI primers. TCRdb called the multiplex PCR reads again in MiXCR, with one record for every CDR3 protein. Of approximately 640,000 distinct CDR3 sequences in the sample, over 40% were seen once. The sample was peripheral blood. The source of these receptors is an adult man with Graves' ophthalmopathy.

The chain uses TRBV15 and TRBJ2-2; D is unresolved. This CDR3 is 14 amino acids long. Trimming took off 6 bases at V and 4 bases at J, with 12 bases between the two ends. Germline V lookup: CDR1 LNHNV, CDR2 YYDKDF (reference sequence). Here the CDR3 reads CATRSMGFTGELFF. In nucleotides, the CDR3 is TGTGCCACCAGGAGCATGGGCTTCACCGGGGAGCTGTTTTTT.

This clonotype was counted many times. The chain couples TRBV29-1 to TRBJ2-7; 7 bases line up with TRBD1. Looked up from germline, CDR1 is SQVTM and CDR2 is ANQGSEA. The CDR3 has 13 residues. Germline trimming cut 4 bases from V and 3 bases from J; bases unmatched to any gene: 6. CDR3 in amino acids: CSVAPRDSYEQYF. The CDR3 DNA reads TGCAGCGTTGCCCCACGGGACAGCTACGAGCAGTACTTC.

Concerning this clonotype itself: The junction differs from germline at one of its ends, possibly a read error. The chain carries TRBV10-3 and TRBJ1-5; D remains unclear. This CDR3 contains 11 residues. Germline V gene sequence: CDR1 ENHRY, CDR2 SYGVKD. The CDR3 protein is CASSYEGAQHF. For the CDR3, the DNA is TGTGCCAGCAGTTACGAGGGAGCCCAGCATTTT.

The rearrangement uses TRBV29-1 and TRBJ1-2; D not certain. V lost 2 bases to trimming and J lost 8 bases, with 18 bases between them. This CDR3 contains 14 residues. Germline lookup yields CDR1 SQVTM and CDR2 ANQGSEA. The DNA for the CDR3 is TGCAGCGTTGAAATGGCGGGGATTAGCTACGGCTACACCTTC. It translates to CSVEMAGISYGYTF.

This chain links TRBV5-1 with TRBJ2-5; 9 bases are a match to TRBD1. The V and J ends lost 4 bases and 11 bases, in that order; junction bases with no gene match: 15. Per germline, CDR1 SGHRS and CDR2 YFSETQ. The CDR3 has 15 amino acids. The CDR3 loop is CASSLDRGGTDTQYF. CDR3 sequence (DNA): TGCGCCAGCAGCCTAGACAGGGGGGGGACAGATACGCAGTACTTC.

This clonotype was found once. The chain combines TRBV7-2 with TRBJ2-5; D is unresolved. This CDR3 is 16 amino acids long. Trimming stripped 8 bases from V and 5 bases from J, with 24 bases between. In germline, CDR1 is SGHTA, CDR2 FQGNSA. The CDR3 bases are TGTGCCAGCGGCCGATCGTTAGGCCCCGGAGAGGAGACCCAGTACTTC. It encodes CASGRSLGPGEETQYF.

The J gene is TRBJ2-6, the V gene TRBV7-9; D remains unclear. V lost 4 bases and J 4 bases, leaving 5 bases between the germline ends. The CDR3 length is 13 residues. In germline, CDR1 is SEHNR, CDR2 FQNEAQ (reference sequence). CDR3 sequence (DNA): TGTGCCAGCAGCTACCAGGGGGCCAACGTCCTGACTTTC. This codes for CASSYQGANVLTF.

This sequence joins TRBV13 and TRBJ1-5, with D possibly being TRBD1 (6 bases). Germline CDR1 and CDR2: PRHDT and FYEKMQ (reference sequence). V lost 8 bases, J lost 7 bases, and 15 bases lay in between. There are 13 residues in the CDR3. The CDR3 region is CASALGGGQPQHF. The CDR3, as DNA: TGTGCCAGCGCCCTCGGGGGCGGCCAGCCCCAGCATTTT.

This chain connects TRBV7-6 to TRBJ2-1, with 7 bases fitting TRBD1. Germline CDR1 and CDR2: SGHVS and FNYEAQ. The length of the CDR3 is 15 residues. V dropped 4 bases and J dropped 3; count of bases not matched to a gene: 6. This chain's CDR3 is CASSSTGPDYNEQFF. In nucleotides, the CDR3 is TGTGCCAGCAGCTCGACAGGGCCGGACTACAATGAGCAGTTCTTC.

The chain carries TRBV15 and TRBJ1-5; D ambiguous. Deletions cut 0 bases from V and 11 bases from J, with 11 bases between. CDR1 is LNHNV, CDR2 YYDKDF, per germline (reference sequence). CDR3 length equals 13 residues. Written as DNA, the CDR3 is TGTGCCACCAGCAGAGAGGGTGGAGAGACCCAGCATTTT. This translates into CATSREGGETQHF.

V gene TRBV7-9 combines with J gene TRBJ1-4; the match to TRBD1 covers 7 bases. The V segment lost 3 bases and the J segment 7 bases; nucleotides outside the gene matches: 8. Germline V gene data show CDR1 as SEHNR and CDR2 as FQNEAQ (reference sequence). There are 15 residues in the CDR3. The CDR3: CASSFSDRRGEKLFF. For the CDR3, the DNA is TGTGCCAGCAGCTTCTCGGACAGGCGGGGTGAAAAACTGTTTTTT. The full variable domain, with the rest looked up from reference TRBV7-9 and TRBJ1-4, is DTGVSQNPRHKITKRGQNVTFRCDPISEHNRLYWYRQTLGQGPEFLTYFQNEAQLEKSRLLSDRFSAERPKGSFSTLEIQRTEQGDSAMYLCASSFSDRRGEKLFFGSGTQLSVL.

On this clonotype itself: Its ends do not fully match the called genes, so a read error is possible. J is TRBJ2-7 and V is TRBV10-3, with a possible D match to TRBD2 (7 bases). Looked up from germline, CDR1 is ENHRY and CDR2 is SYGVKD. This CDR3 has 15 residues. The DNA of the CDR3 is TGTGCCAGCAGTGAAGCGGGGACGGGGGCAAGTGAGCAGTACTTC. Its protein product is CASSEAGTGASEQYF.

This CDR3 reads CAISDQENEKLFF. CDR3 DNA: TGTGCCATCAGTGACCAAGAGAATGAAAAACTGTTTTTT. The gene calls are TRBV10-3 and TRBJ1-4; D is uncertain. The V end lost 3 bases, the J end lost 5 bases, and 7 bases lay between the germline ends. Germline CDR1 is ENHRY and CDR2 is SYGVKD. This CDR3 spans 13 amino acids.

In this sample, this clonotype turned up once. This may be a read error, as it is one base from a much larger clone. The chain recombines TRBV7-6 with TRBJ1-2, with D uncertain. The ends were cut back, 5 bases at V and 4 bases at J, with 14 bases in the middle. The CDR3 contains 14 residues. CDR1 and CDR2 from the germline V gene are SGHVS and FNYEAQ. The CDR3 DNA reads as TGTGCCAGCAGCCCCAGACCGACTCCCTATGGCTACACCTTC. Amino acids: CASSPRPTPYGYTF.

This chain links TRBV7-6 with TRBJ1-5, with D uncertain. The CDR3 has 14 residues. V lost 5 bases and J lost 11, with 19 bases in between. Germline values: CDR1 SGHVS, CDR2 FNYEAQ. The CDR3 region has the DNA TGTGCCAGCAGCGTAGGACGGTACACTGAAGCCCAGCATTTT. Residues: CASSVGRYTEAQHF.

The sample holds a few counts of this clonotype. The chain has TRBV6-6 and TRBJ2-7; D assignment may be TRBD1 or TRBD2 (7 bases each). Trimming left V 2 bases short and J 3 bases short, with 14 bases between. The germline V gene encodes CDR1 MNHNY and CDR2 SVGAGI (reference sequence). The CDR3 contains 15 residues. The CDR3, as DNA: TGTGCCAGCAGTTACCCGGGAGGACAGGACTACGAGCAGTACTTC. Amino acid sequence: CASSYPGGQDYEQYF.

This clonotype occurred many times. This chain joins TRBV7-8 and TRBJ1-5; D possibly corresponds to TRBD1 (5 bases). CDR1 and CDR2 from the germline V gene are SGHVS and FQNEAQ. CDR3 length equals 14 residues. The V and J ends lost 3 bases and 6 bases respectively, with 12 bases between them. The DNA of the CDR3 is TGTGCCAGCAGCTTGTTGGGGCCTAGTCAGCCCCAGCATTTT. It specifies CASSLLGPSQPQHF.

This clonotype came up many times. This sequence joins TRBV25-1 and TRBJ2-7; 8 nucleotides agree with TRBD1. The V segment lost 6 bases and the J segment 6 bases; nucleotides outside the gene matches: 1. CDR3 length: 11 amino acids. Germline loops: CDR1 MGHDK, CDR2 SYGVNS. The CDR3 bases are TGTGCCAGCAGACAGGGGGGCGAGCAGTACTTC. Translation: CASRQGGEQYF.

This clonotype came up many times. V usage is TRBV12-3 or TRBV12-4 and J usage is TRBJ2-5; D is perhaps TRBD2 (5 bases). Trimming stripped 3 bases from V and 2 bases from J, with 7 bases between. The CDR3 is made up of 13 amino acids. The CDR3: CASSFGVQETQYF. As DNA, the CDR3 is TGTGCCAGCAGTTTCGGGGTACAAGAGACCCAGTACTTC.

The chain combines TRBV10-3 with TRBJ1-2, with D perhaps matching TRBD1 (6 bases). The germline V and J ends were trimmed by 6 bases and 3 bases, with 17 bases remaining between them. The germline V gene has CDR1 ENHRY and CDR2 SYGVKD. The CDR3 loop spans 15 amino acids. CDR3 loop: CAISLGPGVDYGYTF. The DNA for the CDR3 is TGTGCCATCAGCTTGGGTCCAGGGGTGGACTATGGCTACACCTTC.

This clonotype showed up many times. The rearrangement joins TRBV7-2 to TRBJ2-2; TRBD1 matches at 11 bases. This CDR3 contains 18 residues. Trimming took 5 bases from V and 1 from J; bases not matched to a gene: 9. Germline CDR1 SGHTA, CDR2 FQGNSA. The CDR3 sequence is CASSQGQGANRNTGELFF. In nucleotides, the CDR3 is TGTGCCAGCAGCCAAGGACAGGGGGCGAACCGGAACACCGGGGAGCTGTTTTTT.

About this clonotype itself: A much larger clone sits a single nucleotide away, making a read error possible. The chain recombines TRBV24-1 with TRBJ2-7; the D gene is possibly TRBD1 (6 bases). The CDR3 sequence is 15 residues long. Trimming took off 1 base at V and 6 bases at J, with 15 bases between the two ends. Germline V CDR1 and CDR2: KGHDR, SFDVKD. The CDR3, as DNA: TGTGCCACCAGTGATTTAACAGGGCGGGCAGCCGAGCAGTACTTC. Encoded protein: CATSDLTGRAAEQYF.

The chain has TRBV6-6 and TRBJ2-7; perhaps TRBD1 as D (6 bases). V shed 2 bases and J shed 1 base, with 15 bases lying between them. Germline V gives CDR1 MNHNY, CDR2 SVGAGI (reference sequence). This CDR3 is 16 amino acids long. The CDR3 spells CASSYGGSRSSYEQYF. CDR3 DNA: TGTGCCAGCAGTTACGGGGGCTCGAGGTCATCCTACGAGCAGTACTTC.

Ten or more counts support this clonotype. V usage is TRBV7-8 and J usage is TRBJ2-7, with TRBD1 identical over 9 bases. Germline values: CDR1 SGHVS, CDR2 FQNEAQ. The CDR3 has 16 amino acids. V shed 6 bases and J 4 bases; nucleotides not matched to a gene: 13. As DNA, the CDR3 is TGTGCCAGCAGGCTACAGGGCGGGACAGGGCCTTACGAGCAGTACTTC. Translating it yields CASRLQGGTGPYEQYF.

This clonotype was detected many times. This rearrangement joins TRBV4-2 to TRBJ1-2; D call uncertain. This CDR3 has 15 amino acids. Germline V gives CDR1 LGHNA, CDR2 YNFKEQ. The V and J ends lost 3 bases and 2 bases respectively, with 13 bases between them. The CDR3 DNA follows: TGTGCCAGCAGCCAGGCCCGACAAGTAAACTATGGCTACACCTTC. It encodes CASSQARQVNYGYTF.

About this clonotype itself: A junction boundary mismatches the germline segment, possibly from a read error. The rearrangement links TRBV25-1 to TRBJ2-6; D uncertain. There are 13 residues in the CDR3. Germline V gene sequence: CDR1 MGHDK, CDR2 SYGVNS. CDR3 DNA: TGTGCCAGCAGTGCCAGTTGGGCCTACGTCCTGACTTTC. Translating it yields CASSASWAYVLTF.

This clonotype was counted a few times. The rearrangement joins TRBV6-4 to TRBJ2-7, with TRBD2 identical over 11 bases. The CDR3 is 15 residues long. Germline V CDR1 and CDR2: MRHNA, SNTAGT. The ends lost 5 bases at V and 2 bases at J; junction bases unmatched: 5. This chain's CDR3 is CASSKLAGEAYEQYF. CDR3 sequence (DNA): TGTGCCAGCAGTAAACTAGCGGGGGAAGCCTACGAGCAGTACTTC.

V and J are TRBV20-1 and TRBJ1-1, with 11 bases identical to TRBD1. The CDR3 is 15 amino acids. The germline V gene encodes CDR1 DFQATT and CDR2 SNEGSKA (reference sequence). The trim removed 6 bases at V and 1 base at J, leaving 7 bases unmatched. The CDR3 sequence: CSALGQGAWNTEAFF. For the CDR3, the DNA is TGCAGTGCCCTAGGACAGGGGGCCTGGAACACTGAAGCTTTCTTT.

The CDR3 coding sequence is TGCGCCAGCAGCCGGAGTGGAAATGGGCAGTACTTC. It is translated as CASSRSGNGQYF. The chain links TRBV5-1 to TRBJ2-7, with D uncertain. CDR1 and CDR2 (germline): SGHRS, YFSETQ. The CDR3 covers 12 residues. Trimming cost V 4 bases and J 9 bases, with 14 bases left between them. The variable domain in full, completed from reference TRBV5-1 and TRBJ2-7, reads KAGVTQTPRYLIKTRGQQVTLSCSPISGHRSVSWYQQTPGQGLQFLFEYFSETQRNKGNFPGRFSGRQFSNSRSEMNVSTLELGDSALYLCASSRSGNGQYFGPGTRLTVT.

There are many counts of this clonotype. The chain carries TRBV2 and TRBJ2-7, with D perhaps TRBD2 (6 bases). This CDR3 comprises 13 residues. Per the germline V gene, CDR1 is SNHLY and CDR2 is FYNNEI. V was trimmed by 8 bases and J by 0 bases, leaving 11 bases between them. The CDR3 nucleotides read TGTGCCAGCGGGGGGACCGGCTCCTACGAGCAGTACTTC. Protein: CASGGTGSYEQYF. Full variable domain (missing parts from reference TRBV2 and TRBJ2-7): EPEVTQTPSHQVTQMGQEVILRCVPISNHLYFYWYRQILGQKVEFLVSFYNNEISEKSEIFDDQFSVERPDGSNFTLKIRSTKLEDSAMYFCASGGTGSYEQYFGPGTRLTVT.

This clonotype has only a few counts. CDR3 sequence reads: CAYHLGTADQPQHF. The CDR3, as DNA: TGTGCCTATCACCTTGGGACGGCTGATCAGCCCCAGCATTTT. V gene TRBV30 combines with J gene TRBJ1-5; tentative D call: TRBD1 (5 bases). The CDR3 totals 14 residues. Germline assignment: CDR1 GTSNPN and CDR2 SVGIG (reference sequence). The V and J ends lost 7 bases and 5 bases respectively, with 18 bases between them.